The 15 T cell receptor beta chains in this list originate from one sample, sequenced in a study of technical replicates of blood from a handful of donors. Assay used: immunoSEQ multiplex PCR; TCRdb lists only in-frame clones, some missing. The table includes about 97,000 clones, roughly 95% detected once. Sequenced sample: T cells isolated from PBMCs. The receptors shown here come from a human donor in good health.

The gene calls are TRBV28 and TRBJ1-1; 10 nucleotides line up with TRBD1. CDR3 length equals 14 residues. Germline-derived CDR1 and CDR2 are MDHEN and SYDVKM. The V gene end was trimmed by 7 bases and the J gene end by 3 bases; junction bases not matched to a gene: 5. Written as DNA, the CDR3 is TGTGCCAGCACATCGACAGGGGGCGACACTGAAGCTTTCTTT. Protein sequence: CASTSTGGDTEAFF.

This chain joins TRBV30 and TRBJ2-1; 7 nucleotides agree with TRBD1. This CDR3 contains 15 residues. Trimming cost V 4 bases and J 0 bases; bases outside gene matches: 6. Per the germline V gene, CDR1 is GTSNPN and CDR2 is SVGIG (reference sequence). The CDR3: CAWTTGALSYNEQFF. CDR3 nucleotide sequence: TGTGCCTGGACCACAGGGGCCCTCTCCTACAATGAGCAGTTCTTC.

This clone was counted only a few times. The rearrangement uses TRBV9 and TRBJ1-1; 8 nucleotides agree with TRBD1. V lost 0 bases to trimming and J lost 7 bases; unmatched junction nucleotides: 2. Per the germline V gene, CDR1 is SGDLS and CDR2 is YYNGEE. The CDR3 runs 13 residues. The CDR3 region has the DNA TGTGCCAGCAGCGTAGCGGACAGGGTTGAAGCTTTCTTT. Amino acids: CASSVADRVEAFF.

V gene TRBV7-3 combines with J gene TRBJ1-6; TRBD1 might be the D (6 bases). V was trimmed by 3 bases and J by 17 bases, leaving 17 bases between them. The CDR3 contains 13 residues. The germline V gene has CDR1 SGHTA and CDR2 FQGTGA. The DNA for the CDR3 is TGTGCCAGCAGCTTGTCTCCGGGACACCGGTTCCACTTT. Translating gives CASSLSPGHRFHF.

The chain has TRBV5-4 and TRBJ2-1, with 8 bases lining up with TRBD1. This CDR3 region has 13 residues. CDR1 SGHNT and CDR2 YYREEE come from the germline V gene (reference sequence). The V gene end was trimmed by 4 bases and the J gene end by 6 bases; junction bases not matched to a gene: 3. CDR3 bases: TGTGCCAGCAGCGATACAGGGGGCAATGAGCAGTTCTTC. It yields the protein CASSDTGGNEQFF.

V and J are TRBV4-2 and TRBJ2-5; D not resolved. The V gene's germline CDR1 is LGHNA and CDR2 YNFKEQ. Trimming stripped 0 bases from V and 3 bases from J, with 8 bases between. The CDR3 sequence is 14 residues long. The CDR3 spells CASSQDESEETQYF. CDR3 nucleotides: TGTGCCAGCAGCCAAGATGAGAGTGAAGAGACCCAGTACTTC.

V is TRBV5-1 and J is TRBJ2-6, with TRBD1 matching over 8 bases. The germline V gene has CDR1 SGHRS and CDR2 YFSETQ. The CDR3 spans 16 residues. After removal of 4 bases from V and 0 bases from J, the junction contained 3 bases not matched to a gene. The CDR3 reads CASSRTGSSGANVLTF. CDR3 DNA sequence: TGCGCCAGCAGCAGGACAGGGAGCTCTGGGGCCAACGTCCTGACTTTC.

A remark on this clone: One end of the junction does not line up with germline, which may come from a read error. The chain couples TRBV7-7 to TRBJ2-5, with 12 positions matching TRBD1. The germline V gene encodes CDR1 SSHAT and CDR2 FNYEAQ (reference sequence). The CDR3 has 15 amino acids. This chain's CDR3 is CASSGGQGAWETQYF. CDR3 in DNA: TGTGCTAGCAGCGGGGGACAGGGGGCGTGGGAGACCCAGTACTTC. Variable domain in full (rest from reference TRBV7-7 and TRBJ2-5): GAGVSQSPRYKVTKRGQDVTLRCDPISSHATLYWYQQALGQGPEFLTYFNYEAQPDKSGLPSDRFSAERPEGSISTLTIQRTEQRDSAMYRCASSGGQGAWETQYFGPGTRLLVL.

The chain's CDR3 is CASSSPAGGETQYF. CDR3 sequence (DNA): TGCGCCAGCAGCTCCCCTGCGGGAGGGGAGACCCAGTACTTC. The J gene is TRBJ2-5, the V gene TRBV5-1, with TRBD2 matching 9 bases. Germline V gives CDR1 SGHRS, CDR2 YFSETQ. Trimming at V came to 3 bases and at J to 5 bases, leaving 5 bases not matched to a gene. The CDR3 spans 14 residues. The complete variable domain, with remaining parts taken from reference TRBV5-1 and TRBJ2-5, reads KAGVTQTPRYLIKTRGQQVTLSCSPISGHRSVSWYQQTPGQGLQFLFEYFSETQRNKGNFPGRFSGRQFSNSRSEMNVSTLELGDSALYLCASSSPAGGETQYFGPGTRLLVL.

This chain connects TRBV5-1 to TRBJ2-3, with D perhaps TRBD2 (6 bases). The V gene lost 7 bases and the J gene lost 0 bases, with 15 bases spanning the gap. CDR1 and CDR2 from the germline V gene are SGHRS and YFSETQ. This CDR3 region has 15 residues. Here the CDR3 reads CASCGAGASTDTQYF. The CDR3 coding sequence is TGCGCCAGCTGTGGAGCGGGTGCTAGCACAGATACGCAGTATTTT.

This chain's CDR3 is CASSTGNYGYTF. The CDR3, as DNA: TGTGCCAGCAGTACAGGGAACTATGGCTACACCTTC. This chain connects TRBV25-1 to TRBJ1-2; D perhaps matches TRBD1 (6 bases). V lost 5 bases, J lost 2 bases, and 6 bases lay in between. This CDR3 is built from 12 residues. Per the germline V gene, CDR1 is MGHDK and CDR2 is SYGVNS.

The chain has TRBV6-5 and TRBJ1-2, with 8 bases matching TRBD1. Germline V gene data show CDR1 as MNHEY and CDR2 as SVGAGI. Trimming took 4 bases from V and 1 from J; bases not matched to a gene: 5. The CDR3 totals 15 residues. The CDR3 spells CASSFGQGGNYGYTF. Here the CDR3 DNA reads TGTGCCAGCAGTTTCGGACAGGGTGGTAACTATGGCTACACCTTC.

This chain connects TRBV11-2 to TRBJ1-5; TRBD1 aligns across 9 bases. Trimming removed 5 bases from V and 7 bases from J; junction bases left unmatched: 9. CDR1 and CDR2 from the germline V gene are SGHAT and FQNNGV. This CDR3 has 15 residues. CDR3 sequence reads: CASSAYRGPGQPQHF. The DNA of the CDR3 is TGTGCCAGCAGCGCTTACAGGGGGCCGGGACAGCCCCAGCATTTT. The variable domain in full, with the rest retrieved from reference TRBV11-2 and TRBJ1-5, is EAGVAQSPRYKIIEKRQSVAFWCNPISGHATLYWYQQILGQGPKLLIQFQNNGVVDDSQLPKDRFSAERLKGVDSTLKIQPAKLEDSAVYLCASSAYRGPGQPQHFGDGTRLSIL.

The rearrangement uses TRBV7-9 and TRBJ2-7; no reliable D call. Trimming stripped 4 bases from V and 5 bases from J, with 12 bases between. Germline CDR1 SEHNR, CDR2 FQNEAQ (reference sequence). The CDR3 contains 13 residues. Here the CDR3 DNA reads TGTGCCAGCAGCTCGCGCTGGAGTGACGAGCAGTACTTC. Its translation is CASSSRWSDEQYF.

This chain joins TRBV5-1 and TRBJ2-1; D is perhaps TRBD1 (6 bases). Trimming took off 4 bases at V and 1 base at J, with 12 bases between the two ends. Germline loops: CDR1 SGHRS, CDR2 YFSETQ. There are 15 residues in the CDR3. The chain's CDR3 is CASSVTGSSYNEQFF. As DNA, the CDR3 is TGCGCCAGCAGCGTGACAGGCTCTTCCTACAATGAGCAGTTCTTC. Full variable domain (remainder filled in from reference TRBV5-1 and TRBJ2-1): KAGVTQTPRYLIKTRGQQVTLSCSPISGHRSVSWYQQTPGQGLQFLFEYFSETQRNKGNFPGRFSGRQFSNSRSEMNVSTLELGDSALYLCASSVTGSSYNEQFFGPGTRLTVL.